This T cell receptor (beta chain) was retrieved from a study of cytomegalovirus exposure and HLA in healthy donors. Primers: 60 Vbeta forward and 13 Jbeta reverse. Some clones are missing from TCRdb's copy, which holds only in-frame ones; the method was immunoSEQ multiplex PCR. Among more than 70,000 clones listed, 76% were seen once. The V gene's germline CDR1 is SEHNR and CDR2 FQNEAQ (reference sequence). The CDR3 has 12 amino acids. This clone showed up just a few times. Relative to the germline gene, one junction end is altered; a read error may explain this. This TCR was sampled from a man younger than 45 in good health and CMV-seropositive. What was sequenced was PBMCs. The chain is built from TRBV7-9 and TRBJ2-1, with D perhaps matching TRBD1 (6 bases). In nucleotides, the CDR3 is TGTTCCAGCAGCTCCGACAGGTTAGAACGGTTCTTC. This translates into CSSSSDRLERFF.